The clone carrying this T cell receptor (beta chain) was counted a few times. The sample originates from a study of T cell changes during pregnancy in multiple sclerosis. This CDR3 contains 15 residues. CDR1 is MNHEY and CDR2 is SMNVEV in the germline V gene (reference sequence). The ends were cut back, 2 bases at V and 2 bases at J, with 12 bases in the middle. TCRdb keeps only in-frame clones here, not all; method: immunoSEQ multiplex PCR. There are 90,000 or so clones in the sample; roughly nine tenths occur only once, and 3.5% lies in the top ten. The chain combines TRBV27 with TRBJ2-5, with D maybe TRBD1 (7 bases). Sequenced material: PBMCs, taken in the first trimester of pregnancy. The origin of this receptor is a female donor in good health, serving as a control in a pregnancy study. Some clones in this sample may be carry-over from other donors' samples. The CDR3 here is CASSLEGGQQETQYF. CDR3 DNA: TGTGCCAGCAGTTTAGAGGGGGGACAGCAAGAGACCCAGTACTTC.